This TCR beta chain was identified during a study of sequential checkpoint blockade in melanoma (dated by TCRdb to between 2018 and 2020). Study-level background: Patients were assigned by 1:1 randomization to either first-line nivolumab followed by ipilimumab (arm A) or ipilimumab followed by nivolumab (arm B). Both trial sequences were followed by maintenance nivolumab. Findings and caveats that apply to the study as a whole: The response-prediction model combining TCR metrics and mutation burden needs validation in larger, independent patient cohorts.

CDR1 and CDR2 (MNHNY, SVGAGI) derive from the germline V gene (reference sequence). The CDR3 starts with the cysteine, ends with the phenylalanine, and has 15 residues. CDR3 DNA only is kept here, 45 bases in frame from base 1. A note on this clone: Its cognate antigen has yet to be identified. The junction and the germline gene differ at one end; a read error may be behind it. The sample carries other DNA sequences with the same CDR3.

Per the publication, the treatment or condition label means: randomized to nivolumab then ipilimumab (arm A) or the reverse (arm B). Prior DNA-damaging chemotherapy had not been received by any trial patient. Live CD3+CD8+ cells negative for CD19 and CD56 were sorted from thawed PBMCs on a FACS Aria II flow cytometer. The samples were obtained from melanoma patients enrolled in CheckMate 064, an open-label, randomized phase II trial testing sequential checkpoint blockade. Peripheral blood mononuclear cells were obtained through leukapheresis, purified using Ficoll-Paque, and frozen in human serum containing roughly 10% DMSO. Purity of sorted blood CD3+CD8+ cells was verified at >95% immediately after sorting, followed by DNA extraction. TCRbeta CDR3 regions were immunosequenced from genomic DNA with the immunoSEQ Assay. Genomic DNA was amplified by bias-controlled multiplex PCR before high-throughput sequencing. The study's own analysis went as follows. To quantify the absolute abundance of each unique TCRbeta CDR3 region, the sequences were collapsed and filtered. Clonality was defined as 1 minus Pielou's evenness and was calculated using productive rearrangements only. A previously published method was used to identify clones whose frequencies were significantly greater in on-treatment samples than in baseline samples. As stored in TCRdb, this immuneACCESS dataset retains in-frame rearrangements with V and J assigned. A fraction of the clones does not appear; measured against another copy, unresolved V genes explain less than half of the discrepancy, and the remainder lacks a known reason. V, J and clone size are taken as reported in that table, and D and trimming were inferred from the DNA itself. The sample data list approximately 34,000 clones, and 84% of these were observed just once. The top ten clones comprise around 5.4% of the sample.

The origin of this receptor is a human donor with melanoma. The sequence joins TRBV6-6 to TRBJ2-5; the junction holds 7 bases that match TRBD2. This material consisted of CD8+ T cells sorted from blood (inferred from file names), taken from a patient given nivolumab and ipilimumab in sequence. The CDR3 loop reads CASSPGEGIQETQYF. Here is the DNA: TGTGCCAGCAGCCCGGGGGAGGGGATACAAGAGACTCAGTACTTC.